In this sample, the clone carrying this TCR beta chain turned up many times. What it binds is not known. 5'RACE template switching produced TCR cDNA carrying a universal primer site and UMIs. TCRdb re-called the 5' RACE reads through MiXCR, storing one row per CDR3 protein. The table has around 320,000 distinct CDR3 sequences, roughly 9% seen once; the top ten hold about 3.5%. Deletions cut 7 bases from V and 7 bases from J, with 19 bases between. CDR1 and CDR2 (germline): SNHLY, FYNNEI. The CDR3 loop spans 15 amino acids. This sample was taken from a study of T cells after yellow fever vaccination. Study observations and caveats: A secondary response was less intense yet reached its peak sooner, at day 5 versus 15.

V gene TRBV2 combines with J gene TRBJ1-4, with D possibly being TRBD1 (6 bases). This specimen consisted of CD4+ T cells sorted from PBMCs, obtained 5 days after the yellow fever booster vaccination. This receptor was taken from a man aged 18 to 29 who received the YFV17D yellow fever vaccine. The CDR3 here is CASNERVGASEKLFF. The CDR3 DNA sequence: TGTGCCAGCAACGAAAGAGTGGGGGCGAGTGAAAAACTGTTTTTT.